The clone carrying this T cell receptor beta chain was found once. What it binds is not known. At one of its ends the junction is not consistent with the germline gene, which may arise from a read error. This record belongs to a study of T cell repertoires in cytomegalovirus infection. Study-wide background: Through public TCR beta signatures, both CMV infection and matching HLA type were indicated.

Findings and caveats of the study: Ex vivo responses were dominated by HLA-C-restricted CMV-specific TCR beta clonotypes. Cumulative public TCR beta family frequency identified carriers of CMV plus the relevant HLA.

Germline V gene lookup returns CDR1 MDHEN and CDR2 SYDVKM. The CDR3 length is 12 residues. Each CDR3 protein gets one entry after TCRdb re-called the reads with MiXCR. The sample yields roughly 760,000 distinct CDR3 sequences, approximately 40% seen once. The chain links TRBV28 to TRBJ2-7; D may be TRBD2 (5 bases). The receptor was isolated from a human donor in good health (CMV status not recorded). Some clones in this sample may be carry-over from other donors' samples. Material: PBMCs. CDR3 loop: CASCLNGIGQYF. The CDR3 nucleotides are TGTGCCAGCTGTTTGAACGGGATCGGGCAGTACTTC.